This TCR beta chain was found in a study of cytomegalovirus exposure and HLA in healthy donors (dated by TCRdb to 2015 to 2018). Context from the whole study: A later analysis indicated that the 120 validation repertoires were generated on the platform also employed for the 670 or so repertoires of the first cohort. The study was designed to test whether signatures of past pathogen exposure could be identified by cataloging public T cell receptors. In addition to the first cohort of 666 subjects, a separate validation cohort of over 90 different subjects was used. To predict cytomegalovirus infection status, the study combined high-throughput TCR immunosequencing, statistical association of individual TCRs with disease status, and machine learning. The paper as a whole reports these results and caveats: The classifier was reported to diagnose cytomegalovirus status with high specificity and sensitivity in both the original cohort and the validation cohort. Of the cluster scores, about 94% were above 0 in a later analysis, which found that TCRs clustered in the first cohort also tended to co-occur in the roughly 130 validation repertoires. The study gave a list of some 150 TCR beta chains associated with cytomegalovirus. The authors suggested that the approach could potentially be generalized to other disease states and immunological phenotypes. In vitro tests confirmed that a few of the cytomegalovirus-associated TCR beta chains recognize cytomegalovirus antigens. While some public TCRs were present in many individuals, most TCR sequences turned up only very rarely across donors. A later analysis had no HLA typing for the validation cohort, so co-occurrence there was scored across all 120 repertoires.

Library preparation employed the immunoSEQ multiplex PCR assay. Concerning the study's data processing: A statistical classification framework was developed to diagnose cytomegalovirus status using the catalog of TCR beta chain sequences. Sourced from immuneACCESS, this table was stored by TCRdb with only in-frame sequences that have V and J called. A share of the clones is absent; for the studies checked, an unresolved V gene accounts for under half, and the remainder has no known explanation. D and trimming were read from the DNA, whereas the V and J calls and clone size are those reported in that table. The sample contains under 300,000 clones, 65% to 90% of them found a single time. The ten largest make up 0.9% to 1.1% of the sample. CDR1 SGHDN and CDR2 FVKESK are derived from the germline V gene. V lost 3 bases and J lost 6 bases; the stretch between them is 13 bases long. Taken from cysteine to phenylalanine, the CDR3 has 14 residues. CDR3 DNA only is kept here, 42 bases in frame from base 1.

About this clone itself: Its antigen specificity is not known. There are no base qualities to consult, and no much larger clone falls within one base.

Separate from the roughly 650-subject first cohort, the validation cohort of 120 subjects was the group to which the donors belonged. This clonotype was obtained from a woman under 30 in good health and CMV-seronegative. The sample was PBMCs. The chain links TRBV14 with TRBJ2-3; the D gene remains uncertain. This receptor carries the CDR3 CASSHRRGPDTQYF. Read as DNA, the sequence is TGTGCCAGCAGCCATAGAAGAGGTCCGGATACGCAGTATTTT.